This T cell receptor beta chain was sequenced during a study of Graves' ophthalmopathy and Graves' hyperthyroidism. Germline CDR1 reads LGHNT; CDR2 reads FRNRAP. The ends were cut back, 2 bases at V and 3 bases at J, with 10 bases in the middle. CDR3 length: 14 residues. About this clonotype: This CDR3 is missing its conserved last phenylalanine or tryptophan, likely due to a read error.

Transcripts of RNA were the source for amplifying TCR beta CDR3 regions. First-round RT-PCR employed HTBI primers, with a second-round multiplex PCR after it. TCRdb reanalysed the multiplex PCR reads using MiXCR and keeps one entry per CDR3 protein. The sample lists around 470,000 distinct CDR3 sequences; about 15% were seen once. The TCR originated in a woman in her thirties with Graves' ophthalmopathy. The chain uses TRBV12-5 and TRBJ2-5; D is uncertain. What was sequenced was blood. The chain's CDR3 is CASGLNEYEETQYY. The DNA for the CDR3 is TGTGCTAGTGGTTTGAATGAGTACGAAGAGACCCAGTACTAC.